This TCR beta chain is from a study of regulatory T cells in long-lasting Graves disease. Turning to this clonotype: Its antigen is undetermined.

iRepertoire HTBI primers and Arm-PCR of CDR3 regions built TCR beta libraries. TCRdb itself ran the multiplex PCR reads through MiXCR, one entry per CDR3 protein. The sample has 650,000 to 700,000 distinct CDR3 sequences; about 32% are singletons. Time point of the sample: persistent/refractory GD, antithyroid drugs over 5 years with positive TRAb. PBMC RNA served as the TCR library source. The ends were cut back, 2 bases at V and 0 bases at J, with 8 bases in the middle. The CDR3 spans 15 residues. CDR1 is SGHTA, CDR2 FQGTGA, per germline. Study conclusions and caveats: Persistent Graves' patients showed less TCR diversity than newly diagnosed ones. Persistent disease preferred TRBV28, TRBJ1-2 and TRBJ2-5; new disease, TRBV20-1 and TRBJ2-1.

The source of this sequence is a female donor with Graves disease. This material consisted of peripheral blood mononuclear cells (PBMCs), taken when the disease was refractory, from a patient treated with antithyroid drugs. V and J are TRBV7-3 and TRBJ2-4; no clear D gene. The CDR3 region has the DNA TGTGCCAGCAGCTTAGATGGCGGAGCCAAAAACATTCAGTACTTC. Translated: CASSLDGGAKNIQYF.